This is a list of T cell receptor beta chains from one sample in a study of response to subunit inactivated influenza vaccine. TCRdb ran MiXCR on the RT-PCR reads and lists one entry per CDR3 protein. The sample records about 520,000 distinct CDR3 sequences, roughly 25% being singletons. The sample was CD4+ T cells sorted from PBMCs, taken more than 4 days after vaccination. The source is a man aged 50-59 years who received an inactivated influenza vaccine. CDR3s include the opening cysteine and the closing phenylalanine or tryptophan. Fields, in order: D gene, V gene, clone size, CDR3 length, J gene, CDR3 DNA, CDR3 protein. A D gene is named only where the DNA matches it firmly. The size of a clone is reported for some rows only, either as once, few or many, or as a class for expanded clones.

>-|TRBV5-5|-|14|TRBJ2-2
TGTGCCAGCAGCTCAACAGGGTACACCGGGGAGCTGTTTTTT
CASSSTGYTGELFF
>-|TRBV7-2|-|13|TRBJ2-7
TGTGCCAGCAGCTTTGCGGCCTCCTACGAGCAGTACTTC
CASSFAASYEQYF
>TRBD1|TRBV5-6|few|16|TRBJ1-6
TGTGCCAGCAGCTTAACAACCAGGGGGATTGATTCACCCCTCCACTTT
CASSLTTRGIDSPLHF
>TRBD1|TRBV7-2|-|15|TRBJ2-7
TGTGCCAGCAGCTTCCGGACAGGGGGTAACTACGAGCAGTACTTC
CASSFRTGGNYEQYF
>-|TRBV6-2/TRBV6-3|-|15|TRBJ2-2
TGTGCCAGCATTAGCTACAGGGATTATGCCGGGGAGCTGTTTTTT
CASISYRDYAGELFF
>TRBD2|TRBV20-1|-|14|TRBJ2-7
TGCAGTGCTATCTCCGGGAGGGGTAGTTACGAGCAGTACTTC
CSAISGRGSYEQYF
>-|TRBV19|-|15|TRBJ2-7
TGTGCCAGTAGTCCAAACAGTATTGTACGAGGCGAGCAGTACTTC
CASSPNSIVRGEQYF
>-|TRBV4-3|-|15|TRBJ2-2
TGCGCCAGCAGCCAAGATCGGCTAGCCATCGGGGAGCTGTTTTTT
CASSQDRLAIGELFF
>-|TRBV15|-|16|TRBJ2-6
TGTGCCACCAGCAGAGATTCTTTATCTGGGGCCAACGTCCTGACTTTC
CATSRDSLSGANVLTF
>-|TRBV29-1|once|14|TRBJ2-5
TGCAGCGTCGTCGTGAGGAAGCACCGGGAGACCCAGTACTTC
CSVVVRKHRETQYF
>-|TRBV20-1|-|16|TRBJ1-6
TGCAGTGCTAGAGATAGAGTAGGCTCCTATAATTCACCCCTCCACTTT
CSARDRVGSYNSPLHF
>-|TRBV6-2/TRBV6-3|-|11|TRBJ1-2
TGTGCCAGCAGTAATACAGGGCTGAACACCTTC
CASSNTGLNTF
>TRBD2|TRBV18|many|15|TRBJ2-1
TGTGCCAGCAGTCCGACTAGCGGCACCTACAATGAGCAGTTCTTC
CASSPTSGTYNEQFF
>TRBD1|TRBV15|-|12|TRBJ2-7
TGTGCCACGGGACAGACTCGTTACGAGCAGTACTTC
CATGQTRYEQYF
>TRBD2|TRBV29-1|-|15|TRBJ2-7
TGCAGCCTCAAATGGAGCGGGGGTCCTTTCTACGAGCAGTACTTC
CSLKWSGGPFYEQYF
>-|TRBV4-3|-|13|TRBJ2-1
TGCGCCAGCAGCCACCGGGAAGACAATGAGCAGTTCTTC
CASSHREDNEQFF
>TRBD1|TRBV7-9|-|15|TRBJ1-4
TGTGCCAGCAGCTTACTGGGACAGAATAATGAAAAACTGTTTTTT
CASSLLGQNNEKLFF
>-|TRBV11-2|-|15|TRBJ2-5
TGTGCCAGCAGCTCCCAGGCAAGGCCAGAAGAGACCCAGTACTTC
CASSSQARPEETQYF
>-|TRBV20-1|few|13|TRBJ2-4
TGCAGTGCTCGGACCCAGCCAGGGAACATTCAGTACTTC
CSARTQPGNIQYF
>TRBD2|TRBV4-2|few|17|TRBJ2-5
TGTGCCAGCAGCCAGAATCCGGGACTAGCGGACCAAGAGACCCAGTACTTC
CASSQNPGLADQETQYF
>-|TRBV5-1|few|14|TRBJ1-1
TGCGCCAGCAGCACGGACCGAGTGAACACTGAAGCTTTCTTT
CASSTDRVNTEAFF
>TRBD2|TRBV28|few|14|TRBJ2-7
TGTGCCAGCAGTAGCGGGATGAAATACTACGAGCAGTACTTC
CASSSGMKYYEQYF
>TRBD2|TRBV7-2|-|16|TRBJ2-3
TGTGCCAGCAGCCCCATTAGCGGGGGTTGGACAGATACGCAGTATTTT
CASSPISGGWTDTQYF
>-|TRBV3-1|-|15|TRBJ2-1
TGTGCCAGCAGCCAAGGCGGGACGGTATACAATGAGCAGTTCTTC
CASSQGGTVYNEQFF
>TRBD1|TRBV29-1|-|11|TRBJ1-2
TGCAGCGCAAAAACAGGGGTTGGCTACACCTTC
CSAKTGVGYTF
>TRBD1|TRBV20-1|many|12|TRBJ1-2
TGCAGTGCAACTACAGGGGACGGAGGCTACACCTTC
CSATTGDGGYTF
>TRBD1|TRBV7-9|-|15|TRBJ1-2
TGTGCCAGCAGCAGAACAGGGGCGACGAAATATGGCTACACCTTC
CASSRTGATKYGYTF
>-|TRBV7-2|-|13|TRBJ2-1
TGTGCCTCTCGACAGGCCTCCTACAATGAGCAGTTCTTC
CASRQASYNEQFF
>-|TRBV4-1|-|15|TRBJ2-2
TGCGCCAGCAGCCAGAGAGGAGGCAACACCGGGGAGCTGTTTTTT
CASSQRGGNTGELFF
>-|TRBV21-1|few|16|TRBJ2-7
TGTGCCAGCAGCCAAGAGGGCCGGGACTTCTCGGGGGAGCAGTACTTC
CASSQEGRDFSGEQYF
>-|TRBV20-1|-|14|TRBJ1-5
TGCAGTGCTCTCCAGACAGTCCCCACTCAGCCCCAGCATTTT
CSALQTVPTQPQHF
>TRBD1|TRBV5-1|-|16|TRBJ1-2
TGCGCCAGCAGCTTAAGCCCAGGGGGCGCGGGCTATGGCTACACCTTC
CASSLSPGGAGYGYTF
>TRBD1|TRBV5-1|few|14|TRBJ2-7
TGCGCCAGCAGCCAACCGACAGGGGCCTACGAGCAGTACTTC
CASSQPTGAYEQYF
>-|TRBV7-2|few|15|TRBJ2-3
TGTGCCAGCAGCTTACGGCAGACCACCGTGGGTACGCAGTATTTT
CASSLRQTTVGTQYF
>TRBD2|TRBV10-3|few|20|TRBJ2-7
TGTGCCATCAGTGTACCCTCGACTAGCGGGAGGGCCTCGCGGAGTTACGAGCAGTACTTC
CAISVPSTSGRASRSYEQYF
>-|TRBV20-1|-|14|TRBJ2-5
TGCAGTGCCCACAGGGACGGGCCCCAAGAGACCCAGTACTTC
CSAHRDGPQETQYF
>TRBD2|TRBV7-8|-|13|TRBJ2-3
TGTGCCACCGGACGGGGGGACACAGATACGCAGTATTTT
CATGRGDTDTQYF
>TRBD2|TRBV20-1|-|16|TRBJ2-1
TGCAGTGCAAGACGAGTTAGCGGGACTTACTACAATGAGCAGTTCTTC
CSARRVSGTYYNEQFF
>-|TRBV29-1|-|12|TRBJ1-2
TGCAGCGTTTTCCTCCCTAGCTATGGCTACACCTTC
CSVFLPSYGYTF
>TRBD1|TRBV29-1|-|14|TRBJ1-2
TGCAGCGTGAACCGGGACAGGGGGCCTTATGGCTACACCTTC
CSVNRDRGPYGYTF
>-|TRBV12-3/TRBV12-4|-|12|TRBJ2-7
TGTGCCAGCAGCAAAGGAGGTTGGGAGCAGTACTTC
CASSKGGWEQYF
>-|TRBV5-6|many|14|TRBJ2-5
TGTGCCAGCAGCTTGGCGGGCGGGATTGAGACCCAGTACTTC
CASSLAGGIETQYF
>-|TRBV5-1|few|13|TRBJ2-1
TGCGCCAGCAGCAAGGAGTCGGGGTTTGAGCAGTTCTTC
CASSKESGFEQFF
>-|TRBV20-1|few|18|TRBJ2-1
TGCAGTGCTAGAGCCGAACCCGGACTTTTAAGCTCCTACAATGAGCAGTTCTTC
CSARAEPGLLSSYNEQFF
>TRBD1|TRBV5-1|few|16|TRBJ1-6
TGCGCCAGCAGCCTACAGGGGCACTCCTATAATTCACCCCTCCACTTT
CASSLQGHSYNSPLHF
>TRBD1|TRBV7-2|-|15|TRBJ2-5
TGTGCCAGCAGCTTAGACCCTGGACAGGGAGAGACCCAGTACTTC
CASSLDPGQGETQYF
>-|TRBV11-2|once|16|TRBJ2-7
TGTGCCAGCAGCTCTTTTGCACAGGGCGGATCCTACGAGCAGTACTTC
CASSSFAQGGSYEQYF
>-|TRBV6-2/TRBV6-3|few|12|TRBJ1-1
TGTGCCACGAAACGGGGGTTGGAAGAAGCTTTCTTT
CATKRGLEEAFF
>TRBD1|TRBV5-1|many|12|TRBJ1-2
TGCGCCAGCTTTACAGGGGGACATGGCTACACCTTC
CASFTGGHGYTF
>-|TRBV12-3/TRBV12-4|-|17|TRBJ1-3
TGTGCCAGCAGTCCCCATGAGGGGGGTTACTCTGGAAACACCATATATTTT
CASSPHEGGYSGNTIYF
>TRBD1|TRBV7-6|-|17|TRBJ2-7
TGTGCCAGCAGCCAGGGGATCAGGACAGGGTCCACCTACGAGCAGTACTTC
CASSQGIRTGSTYEQYF
>-|TRBV5-1|few|12|TRBJ2-1
TGCGCCAGCCGAGCGGAATTGGGGGAGCAGTTCTTC
CASRAELGEQFF